Following are 8 T cell receptor beta chains from one sample sequenced in a study of blood T cell repertoires in COVID-19. The method was immunoSEQ multiplex PCR; TCRdb's version includes in-frame clones alone and lacks a portion of them. Altogether about 350,000 clones are present, 85% to 90% being singletons, with the ten largest covering under 1.2%. The specimen was PBMCs or T cells enriched from blood (not recorded which). All receptors derive from a woman aged 30 to 39 who had been exposed to COVID-19.

Written as DNA, the CDR3 is TGTGCCAGCAGCCACACACCCAGGGATGAAAAACTGTTTTTT. Translating gives CASSHTPRDEKLFF. The V gene is TRBV11-2, the J gene TRBJ1-4, with D tentatively TRBD1 (5 bases). Trimming shortened V by 5 bases and J by 6 bases, and 13 bases separated the two germline ends. The CDR3 has 14 residues. Germline V CDR1 and CDR2: SGHAT, FQNNGV.

In its sample, this clone was seen a few times. The genes are TRBV7-6 and TRBJ2-7; TRBD2 aligns across 9 bases. There are 15 residues in the CDR3. Germline CDR1 and CDR2: SGHVS and FNYEAQ. Trimming removed 2 bases from V and 4 bases from J; junction bases left unmatched: 6. CDR3 amino acids: CASSLWLAGPYEQYF. CDR3 in DNA: TGTGCCAGCAGCTTATGGCTAGCGGGACCGTACGAGCAGTACTTC. The full variable domain, in which reference TRBV7-6 and TRBJ2-7 provide the parts outside the CDR3, is GAGVSQSPRYKVTKRGQDVALRCDPISGHVSLYWYRQALGQGPEFLTYFNYEAQQDKSGLPNDRFSAERPEGSISTLTIQRTEQRDSAMYRCASSLWLAGPYEQYFGPGTRLTVT.

This chain connects TRBV11-2 to TRBJ1-5, with 8 bases identical to TRBD1. The ends lost 1 base at V and 1 base at J; junction bases unmatched: 0. Germline V gene sequence: CDR1 SGHAT, CDR2 FQNNGV. This CDR3 region has 15 residues. CDR3 nucleotides: TGTGCCAGCAGCTTAGGACAGGGGAGCAATCAGCCCCAGCATTTT. Protein sequence: CASSLGQGSNQPQHF. The whole variable domain, remainder taken from reference TRBV11-2 and TRBJ1-5, is EAGVAQSPRYKIIEKRQSVAFWCNPISGHATLYWYQQILGQGPKLLIQFQNNGVVDDSQLPKDRFSAERLKGVDSTLKIQPAKLEDSAVYLCASSLGQGSNQPQHFGDGTRLSIL.

The J gene is TRBJ2-3, the V gene TRBV28; TRBD2 agrees at 13 bases. The trim removed 1 base at V and 4 bases at J, leaving 2 bases unmatched. Germline CDR1 is MDHEN and CDR2 is SYDVKM. CDR3 size: 16 residues. The chain's CDR3 is CASSLSGLAGADTQYF. The CDR3 bases are TGTGCCAGCAGTTTATCTGGACTAGCGGGGGCAGATACGCAGTATTTT.

This clone was seen a single time. V and J are TRBV6-5 and TRBJ1-1; unclear D gene. From germline, CDR1 is MNHEY and CDR2 SVGAGI. This CDR3 is built from 14 residues. V was shortened by 4 bases and J by 1 base, with 10 bases between the two germline ends. CDR3 in DNA: TGTGCCAGCAGTTTCCATGAACAGAACACTGAAGCTTTCTTT. Its protein is CASSFHEQNTEAFF.

For the CDR3, the DNA is TGTGCCAGCTCACCGCCTTGGACTAGCGGGAATCCGGCTATTAACGAGCAGTACTTC. Translated: CASSPPWTSGNPAINEQYF. The gene calls are TRBV18 and TRBJ2-7; 12 positions match TRBD2. The CDR3 runs 19 residues. The V and J ends lost 3 bases and 5 bases, in that order; junction bases with no gene match: 17. Germline V CDR1 and CDR2: KGHSH, LQKENI.

The rearrangement uses TRBV14 and TRBJ2-7; 7 positions match TRBD1. Germline V gives CDR1 SGHDN, CDR2 FVKESK. J lost 0 bases, V lost 4 bases, and 6 bases had no gene match. The CDR3 extends over 15 amino acids. CDR3 in DNA: TGTGCCAGCAGCCTCCGTCGGGACAGCTCCTACGAGCAGTACTTC. Its translation is CASSLRRDSSYEQYF.

V usage is TRBV6-1 and J usage is TRBJ2-7; TRBD2 aligns across 8 bases. The CDR3 loop spans 16 amino acids. After removal of 0 bases from V and 3 bases from J, the junction contained 7 bases not matched to a gene. The germline V gene has CDR1 MNHNS and CDR2 SASEGT. CDR3 residues: CASSEALGTRGYEQYF. CDR3 sequence (DNA): TGTGCCAGCAGTGAAGCGCTCGGGACTAGGGGCTACGAGCAGTACTTC.